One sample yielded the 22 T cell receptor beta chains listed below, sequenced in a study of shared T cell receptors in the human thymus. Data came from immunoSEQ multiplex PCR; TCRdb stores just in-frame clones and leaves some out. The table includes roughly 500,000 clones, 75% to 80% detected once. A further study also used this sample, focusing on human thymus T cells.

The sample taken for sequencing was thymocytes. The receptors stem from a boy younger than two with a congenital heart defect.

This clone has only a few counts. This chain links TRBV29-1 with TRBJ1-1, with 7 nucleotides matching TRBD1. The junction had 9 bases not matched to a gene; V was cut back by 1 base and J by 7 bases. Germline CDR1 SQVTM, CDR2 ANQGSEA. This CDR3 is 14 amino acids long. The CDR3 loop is CSVEGRQGEGEAFF. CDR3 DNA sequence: TGCAGCGTTGAAGGGAGGCAGGGGGAAGGTGAAGCTTTCTTT.

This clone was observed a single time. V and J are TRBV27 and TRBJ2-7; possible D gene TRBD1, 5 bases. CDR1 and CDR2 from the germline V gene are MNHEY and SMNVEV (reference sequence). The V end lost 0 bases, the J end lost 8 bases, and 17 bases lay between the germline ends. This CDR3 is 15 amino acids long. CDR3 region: CASSLSVYVGAKQYF. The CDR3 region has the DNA TGTGCCAGCAGTTTATCGGTATATGTAGGGGCGAAGCAGTACTTC.

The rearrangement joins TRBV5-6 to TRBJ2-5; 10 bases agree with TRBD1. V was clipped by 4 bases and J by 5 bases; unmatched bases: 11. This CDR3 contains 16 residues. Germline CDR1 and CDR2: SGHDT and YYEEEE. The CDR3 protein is CASSLGLADRGETQYF. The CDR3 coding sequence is TGTGCCAGCAGCCTGGGGCTAGCGGACAGGGGGGAGACCCAGTACTTC.

The CDR3 DNA follows: TGTGCCAGCAGCCCCGCAGGGGTCGGCTATGGCTACACCTTC. Residues: CASSPAGVGYGYTF. J is TRBJ1-2 and V is TRBV28; D might be TRBD1 (6 bases). In germline, CDR1 is MDHEN, CDR2 SYDVKM. With 6 bases removed from V and 4 bases from J, the gap between germline ends came to 15 bases. CDR3 length: 14 residues.

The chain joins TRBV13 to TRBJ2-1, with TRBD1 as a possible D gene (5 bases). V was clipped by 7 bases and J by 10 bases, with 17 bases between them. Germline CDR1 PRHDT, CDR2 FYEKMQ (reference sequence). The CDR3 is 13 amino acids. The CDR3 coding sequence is TGTGCCAGCACCCCCATTAGGGGTGGGGAGCAGTTCTTC. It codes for CASTPIRGGEQFF. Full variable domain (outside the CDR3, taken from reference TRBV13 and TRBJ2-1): AAGVIQSPRHLIKEKRETATLKCYPIPRHDTVYWYQQGPGQDPQFLISFYEKMQSDKGSIPDRFSAQQFSDYHSELNMSSLELGDSALYFCASTPIRGGEQFFGPGTRLTVL.

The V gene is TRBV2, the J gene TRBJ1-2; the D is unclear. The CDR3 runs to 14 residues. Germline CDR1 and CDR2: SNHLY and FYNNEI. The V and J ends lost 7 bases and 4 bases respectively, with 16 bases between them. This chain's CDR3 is CASTVGGFGYGYTF. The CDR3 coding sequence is TGTGCCAGCACCGTAGGAGGTTTCGGCTATGGCTACACCTTC.

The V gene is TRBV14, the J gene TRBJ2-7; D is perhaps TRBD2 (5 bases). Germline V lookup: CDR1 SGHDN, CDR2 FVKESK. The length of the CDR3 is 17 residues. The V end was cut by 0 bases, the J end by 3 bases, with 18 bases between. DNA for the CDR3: TGTGCCAGCAGCCAAGATCAGGTGGGGTGGGAGTTCTACGAGCAGTACTTC. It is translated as CASSQDQVGWEFYEQYF.

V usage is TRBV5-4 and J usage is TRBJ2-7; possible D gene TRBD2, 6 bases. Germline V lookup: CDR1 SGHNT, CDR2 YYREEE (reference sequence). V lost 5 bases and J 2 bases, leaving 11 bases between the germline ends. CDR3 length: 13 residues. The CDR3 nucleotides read TGTGCCAGCAGGCGGGGACCGACCTACGAGCAGTACTTC. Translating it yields CASRRGPTYEQYF.

In DNA form, the CDR3 reads TGTGCCAGTAGTATCGCCTCAGGGGCGCTGAACACTGAAGCTTTCTTT. Its protein is CASSIASGALNTEAFF. V gene TRBV19 combines with J gene TRBJ1-1, with D perhaps matching TRBD1 (6 bases). CDR1 and CDR2 from the germline V gene are LNHDA and SQIVND (reference sequence). This CDR3 has 16 amino acids. Between the trimmed V and J ends, which lost 3 bases and 0 bases, there was a span of 14 bases.

The CDR3 coding sequence is TGTGCCAGCAGTTATAACTCCCCAACTAATGAAAAACTGTTTTTT. Encoded protein: CASSYNSPTNEKLFF. The chain couples TRBV28 to TRBJ1-4; D is unclear. The V and J ends lost 4 bases and 0 bases respectively, with 9 bases between them. Germline CDR1 reads MDHEN; CDR2 reads SYDVKM. The CDR3 is 15 residues long.

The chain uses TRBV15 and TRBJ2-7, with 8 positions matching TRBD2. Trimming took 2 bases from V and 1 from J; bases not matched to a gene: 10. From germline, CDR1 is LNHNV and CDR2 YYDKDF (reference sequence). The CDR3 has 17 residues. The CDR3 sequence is CATSRHVAGSPSYEQYF. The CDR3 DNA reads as TGTGCCACCAGCAGACATGTAGCGGGGAGCCCTTCCTACGAGCAGTACTTC. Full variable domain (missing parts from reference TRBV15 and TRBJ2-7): DAMVIQNPRYQVTQFGKPVTLSCSQTLNHNVMYWYQQKSSQAPKLLFHYYDKDFNNEADTPDNFQSRRPNTSFCFLDIRSPGLGDTAMYLCATSRHVAGSPSYEQYFGPGTRLTVT.

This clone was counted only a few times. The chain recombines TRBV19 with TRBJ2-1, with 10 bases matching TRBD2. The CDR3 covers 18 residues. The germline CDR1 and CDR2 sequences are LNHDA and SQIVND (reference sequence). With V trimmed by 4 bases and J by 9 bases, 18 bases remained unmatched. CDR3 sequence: CASSTPDPGTSEGGEQFF. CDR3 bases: TGTGCCAGTAGTACGCCCGACCCCGGGACTAGCGAAGGGGGTGAGCAGTTCTTC.

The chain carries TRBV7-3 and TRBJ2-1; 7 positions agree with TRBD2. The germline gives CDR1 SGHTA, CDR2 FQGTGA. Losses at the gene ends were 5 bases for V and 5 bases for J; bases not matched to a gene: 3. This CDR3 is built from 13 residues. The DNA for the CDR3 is TGTGCCAGCAGCCAAGCGGGGAACAATGAGCAGTTCTTC. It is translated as CASSQAGNNEQFF.

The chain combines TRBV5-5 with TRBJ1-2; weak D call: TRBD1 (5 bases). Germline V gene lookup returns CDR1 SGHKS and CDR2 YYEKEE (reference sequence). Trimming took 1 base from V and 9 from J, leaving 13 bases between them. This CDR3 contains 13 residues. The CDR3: CASSLSPSDSYTF. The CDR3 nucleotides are TGTGCCAGCAGCTTGTCCCCGTCGGACAGCTACACCTTC. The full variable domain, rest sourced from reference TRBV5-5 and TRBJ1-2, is DAGVTQSPTHLIKTRGQQVTLRCSPISGHKSVSWYQQVLGQGPQFIFQYYEKEERGRGNFPDRFSARQFPNYSSELNVNALLLGDSALYLCASSLSPSDSYTFGSGTRLTVV.

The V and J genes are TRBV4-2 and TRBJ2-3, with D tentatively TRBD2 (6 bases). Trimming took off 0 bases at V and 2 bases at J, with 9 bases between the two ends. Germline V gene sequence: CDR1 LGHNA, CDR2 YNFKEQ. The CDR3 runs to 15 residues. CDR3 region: CASSQDPGDTDTQYF. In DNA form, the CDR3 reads TGTGCCAGCAGCCAAGATCCGGGGGACACAGATACGCAGTATTTT.

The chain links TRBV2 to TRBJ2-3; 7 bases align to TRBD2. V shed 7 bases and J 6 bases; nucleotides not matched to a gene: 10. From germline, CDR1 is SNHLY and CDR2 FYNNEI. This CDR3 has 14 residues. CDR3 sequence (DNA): TGTGCCAGCACGTCTATGCGGGAGCAGGATACGCAGTATTTT. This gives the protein CASTSMREQDTQYF.

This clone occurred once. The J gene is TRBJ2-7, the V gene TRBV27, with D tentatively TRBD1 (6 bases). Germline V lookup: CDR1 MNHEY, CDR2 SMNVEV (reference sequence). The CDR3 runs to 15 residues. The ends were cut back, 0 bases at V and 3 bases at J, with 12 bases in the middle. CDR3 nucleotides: TGTGCCAGCAGTTTATCGTTAGCCAGGGGCTACGAGCAGTACTTC. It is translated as CASSLSLARGYEQYF.

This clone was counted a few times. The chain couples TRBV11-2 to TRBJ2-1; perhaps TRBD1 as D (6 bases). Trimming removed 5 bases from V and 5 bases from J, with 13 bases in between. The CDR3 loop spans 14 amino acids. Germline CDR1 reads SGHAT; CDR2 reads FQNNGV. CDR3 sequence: CASSKDRPNNEQFF. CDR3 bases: TGTGCCAGCAGCAAGGACAGACCGAACAATGAGCAGTTCTTC. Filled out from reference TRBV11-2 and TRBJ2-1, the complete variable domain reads EAGVAQSPRYKIIEKRQSVAFWCNPISGHATLYWYQQILGQGPKLLIQFQNNGVVDDSQLPKDRFSAERLKGVDSTLKIQPAKLEDSAVYLCASSKDRPNNEQFFGPGTRLTVL.

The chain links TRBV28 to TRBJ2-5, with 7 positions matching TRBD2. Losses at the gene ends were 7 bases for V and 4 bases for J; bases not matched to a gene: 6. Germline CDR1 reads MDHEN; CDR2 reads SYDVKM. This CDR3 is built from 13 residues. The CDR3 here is CASTGGVRETQYF. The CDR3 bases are TGTGCCAGCACTGGGGGGGTCCGAGAGACCCAGTACTTC.

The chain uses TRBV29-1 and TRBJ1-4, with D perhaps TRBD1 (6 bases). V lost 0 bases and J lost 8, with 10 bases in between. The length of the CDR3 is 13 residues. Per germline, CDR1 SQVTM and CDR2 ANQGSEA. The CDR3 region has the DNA TGCAGCGTTGAAGACAGGGGTTGGGAAAAACTGTTTTTT. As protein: CSVEDRGWEKLFF.

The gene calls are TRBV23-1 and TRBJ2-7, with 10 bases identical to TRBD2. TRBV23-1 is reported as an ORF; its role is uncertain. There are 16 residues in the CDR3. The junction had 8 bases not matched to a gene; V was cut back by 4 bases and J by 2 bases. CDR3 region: CASSPLASGRAYEQYF. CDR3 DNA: TGCGCCAGCAGTCCCCTTGCGAGCGGGAGGGCCTACGAGCAGTACTTC.

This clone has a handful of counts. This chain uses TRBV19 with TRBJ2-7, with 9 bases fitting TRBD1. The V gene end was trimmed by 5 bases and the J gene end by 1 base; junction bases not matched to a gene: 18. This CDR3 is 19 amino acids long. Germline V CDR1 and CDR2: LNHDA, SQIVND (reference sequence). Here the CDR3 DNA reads TGTGCCAGTAGTGGGTCTCCGGGACAGGGAGGCGGGCTTTCCTACGAGCAGTACTTC. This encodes CASSGSPGQGGGLSYEQYF.